This T cell receptor beta chain was captured by sequencing in a study of post-analysis software for immune sequencing data. Background on the study: Secondary progressive, relapsing-remitting and progressive-relapsing multiple sclerosis were among the included disease courses.

The CDR3 has 14 residues. V was pared by 3 bases and J by 7 bases, with 13 bases between. From germline, CDR1 is SGHTA and CDR2 FQGNSA. In this sample, this clonotype turned up a few times. Its cognate antigen is unknown. Study results and caveats: TRBV5-6, TRBV5-1 and TRBV20-1 belonged to a set of roughly 5 TRBV segments that were more frequent in patients than controls.

Libraries were made from TCR beta cDNA, and they carried unique molecular identifiers. Each CDR3 protein gets one entry after TCRdb re-called the PCR reads with MiXCR. The sample holds roughly 800,000 distinct CDR3 sequences, roughly 50% seen once. The sequenced sample was blood. The V and J genes are TRBV7-2 and TRBJ2-1; D unclear. This receptor was taken from a girl between 5 and 17 years old with multiple sclerosis. The CDR3 here is CASSFLYAVNEQFF. In nucleotides, the CDR3 is TGTGCCAGCAGCTTTTTGTATGCGGTGAATGAGCAGTTCTTC.